A selection of T cell receptor beta chains follows, all from one sample in a study of shared clonotypes between healthy human individuals. The repertoire was sequenced with immunoSEQ multiplex PCR; TCRdb's copy has only in-frame clones and lacks some. The data show more than 400,000 clones, over 70% seen once. Sample: PBMCs. The receptor source for this set is a woman aged 40 to 50 in good health. Some clones in this sample may be carry-over from other donors' samples. The CDR3 runs from the conserved cysteine through the conserved F or W. The D gene is left open where the match is weak. The listing skips clone size in some rows; elsewhere it reads once, few, many or a size class.

clone size,V gene,J gene,D gene,CDR3 DNA,CDR3 protein
NA,TRBV7-2,TRBJ1-2,NA,TGTGCCAGCAGCCCAACACAGGGATCGGATAGGCATGGCTACACCTTC,CASSPTQGSDRHGYTF
NA,TRBV6-1,TRBJ1-3,NA,TGTGCCAGCAGTGAAGGAGATTCGACGGGGAGGGACACCATATATTTT,CASSEGDSTGRDTIYF
NA,TRBV2,TRBJ2-2,NA,TGTGCCAGCAGTGAGCTTCAAGGGACCGGGGAGCTGTTTTTT,CASSELQGTGELFF
NA,TRBV5-1,TRBJ2-4,NA,TGCGCCAGCAGCCCAAGGACGGCCAACGGCAAAAACATTCAGTACTTC,CASSPRTANGKNIQYF
NA,TRBV30,TRBJ1-5,TRBD1,TGTGCCTGGGCGAAGACAGGGGGGATTAATAGCAATCAGCCCCAGCATTTT,CAWAKTGGINSNQPQHF
NA,TRBV28,TRBJ2-1,TRBD2,TGTGCCAGCAGTCCATCGTATAGCGGGAGTCTTAGCGATGAGCAGTTCTTC,CASSPSYSGSLSDEQFF
NA,TRBV19,TRBJ1-1,NA,TGTGCCAGTAGTACCCAGACGGACACTGAAGCTTTCTTT,CASSTQTDTEAFF
NA,TRBV5-1,TRBJ2-1,NA,TGCGCCAGCAGCTTGGGTGGGTTCAATGAGCAGTTCTTC,CASSLGGFNEQFF
NA,TRBV7-3,TRBJ2-3,NA,TGTGCCAGCAGCTTAAGCAGGAACACAGATACGCAGTATTTT,CASSLSRNTDTQYF
NA,TRBV9,TRBJ2-1,NA,TGTGCCAGCAGCGTTACAGGCTCCTACAATGAGCAGTTCTTC,CASSVTGSYNEQFF
NA,TRBV7-3,TRBJ2-3,NA,TGTGCCAGCAGCTTGAGCCGGGGCCTCATTGATACGCAGTATTTT,CASSLSRGLIDTQYF
few,TRBV6-1,TRBJ2-3,TRBD2,TGTGCCAGCAGTGGGGGAGGCGGGAGGGCCACAGATACGCAGTATTTT,CASSGGGGRATDTQYF
NA,TRBV18,TRBJ2-1,NA,TGTGCCAGCTCACCACTGGATTTCTCCTACAATGAGCAGTTCTTC,CASSPLDFSYNEQFF
NA,TRBV5-6,TRBJ2-7,TRBD1,TGTGCCAGCAGCTCGACAGGGGGCAAGTACGAGCAGTACTTC,CASSSTGGKYEQYF
NA,TRBV28,TRBJ2-7,NA,TGTGCCAGCAGGGTGTATGGGGAGCAGTACTTC,CASRVYGEQYF
NA,TRBV6-6,TRBJ2-2,NA,TGTGCCAGCAGTTACCAACAGGGTACCGGGGAGCTGTTTTTT,CASSYQQGTGELFF
NA,TRBV6-5,TRBJ2-4,TRBD2,TGTGCCAGCACAAGCGGGGTAATCGGATACATTCAGTACTTC,CASTSGVIGYIQYF
NA,TRBV5-1,TRBJ2-3,NA,TGCGCCAGCAGCCAGGGGCTAGGGATTGACACAGATACGCAGTATTTT,CASSQGLGIDTDTQYF
NA,TRBV5-1,TRBJ2-5,TRBD2,TGCGCCAGCAGCCCGGGAGGGGCGGAGGAGACCCAGTACTTC,CASSPGGAEETQYF
NA,TRBV5-4,TRBJ1-5,NA,TGTGCCAGCAGCCGGGACGGCAATCAGCCCCAGCATTTT,CASSRDGNQPQHF
NA,TRBV7-2,TRBJ1-1,NA,TGTGCCAGCAGCCCAGGGGTTGGGGAAGGAGCTTTCTTT,CASSPGVGEGAFF
NA,TRBV4-3,TRBJ1-3,TRBD1,TGCGCCAGCAGCCAAGACCACCTGAGGACAGGGGGCACAGGCTCTGGAAACACCATATATTTT,CASSQDHLRTGGTGSGNTIYF
NA,TRBV5-4,TRBJ2-5,NA,TGTGCCAGCAGCTTGGAGCCCAACCAAGAGACCCAGTACTTC,CASSLEPNQETQYF
few,TRBV5-8,TRBJ2-5,NA,TGTGCCAGCAGCTTGGTACAAGAGACCCAGTACTTC,CASSLVQETQYF
NA,TRBV5-4,TRBJ2-5,TRBD2,TGTGCCAGCAGCGAGGCGGGAGGGCCTCGGGAGACCCAGTACTTC,CASSEAGGPRETQYF
many,TRBV10-3,TRBJ2-2,TRBD2,TGTGCCATCAGTGTCCCTAGCGGGACGAACACCGGGGAGCTGTTTTTT,CAISVPSGTNTGELFF
NA,TRBV4-1,TRBJ2-7,TRBD2,TGCGCCAGCAGCCAAGAGAAGCGGGGTAGCTCCTACGAGCAGTACTTC,CASSQEKRGSSYEQYF
NA,TRBV28,TRBJ2-7,TRBD1,TGTGCCAGCAGTCCACCCCCAGGGACAGGGGCCTACGAGCAGTACTTC,CASSPPPGTGAYEQYF
NA,TRBV5-5,TRBJ1-2,NA,TGTGCCAGCAGCCCGTCGCAGGGGACCAACTATGGCTACACCTTC,CASSPSQGTNYGYTF
NA,TRBV7-8,TRBJ1-5,TRBD1,TGTGCCAGCAGCTTAGGGGGACAGGGATACAATCAGCCCCAGCATTTT,CASSLGGQGYNQPQHF
many,TRBV15,TRBJ2-7,TRBD1,TGTGCCACCAGCAGAGGACAGGGTAGTTACGAGCAGTACTTC,CATSRGQGSYEQYF
NA,TRBV20-1,TRBJ2-1,NA,TGCAGTGCTTATGAGCAGTTCTTC,CSAYEQFF
once,TRBV29-1,TRBJ2-1,NA,TGCAGCGTTGTCTTTAGGGGGGTCGACAGTGAGCAGTTCTTC,CSVVFRGVDSEQFF
NA,TRBV19,TRBJ1-2,NA,TGTGCCAGTAGTTCCTCGTTACACGGGGACTATGGCTACACCTTC,CASSSSLHGDYGYTF
many,TRBV7-9,TRBJ2-7,TRBD2,TGTGCCAGCAGGCTTGGGACTAGCCAGCCCGAGCAGTACTTC,CASRLGTSQPEQYF
once,TRBV28,TRBJ1-4,NA,TGTGCCAGCAATGGGGTCTGGGGGCGTGAAAAACTGTTTTTT,CASNGVWGREKLFF
NA,TRBV11-2,TRBJ2-2,NA,TGTGCCAGCAGCTTAGTTCTCAGGGGACTCGCGAACACCGGGGAGCTGTTTTTT,CASSLVLRGLANTGELFF
NA,TRBV28,TRBJ2-1,NA,TGTGCCAGCAGTTCGCCGGGGGACATTTTGCGCGATGAGCAGTTCTTC,CASSSPGDILRDEQFF
few,TRBV10-1,TRBJ2-7,TRBD2,TGCGCCAGCAGTGATGAAGGGGTACCGGCCAAGGGAGGGGAGCAGTACTTC,CASSDEGVPAKGGEQYF
NA,TRBV7-9,TRBJ2-1,NA,TGTGCCAGCATAGGGGAGAGCTCCTACAATGAGCAGTTCTTC,CASIGESSYNEQFF
NA,TRBV2,TRBJ2-3,TRBD2,TGTGCCAGCATGAGACTAGCGCGCACAGATACGCAGTATTTT,CASMRLARTDTQYF
many,TRBV14,TRBJ2-7,TRBD2,TGTGCCAGCAGCCGTCCAAGCGGGAGAAGCTCCTACGAGCAGTACTTC,CASSRPSGRSSYEQYF
NA,TRBV29-1,TRBJ1-4,NA,TGCAGCGTTCGCAGGGAGAATGAAAAACTGTTTTTT,CSVRRENEKLFF